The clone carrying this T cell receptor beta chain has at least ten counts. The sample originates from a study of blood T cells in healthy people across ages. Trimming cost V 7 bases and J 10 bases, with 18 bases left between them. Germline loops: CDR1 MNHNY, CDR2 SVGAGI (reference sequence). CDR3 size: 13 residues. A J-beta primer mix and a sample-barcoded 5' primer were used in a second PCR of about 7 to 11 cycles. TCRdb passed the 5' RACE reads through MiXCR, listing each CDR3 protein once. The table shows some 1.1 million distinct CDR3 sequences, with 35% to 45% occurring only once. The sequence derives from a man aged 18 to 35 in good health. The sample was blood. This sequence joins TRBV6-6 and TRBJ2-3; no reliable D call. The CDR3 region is CASTPYDGNSQYF. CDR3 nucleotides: TGTGCCAGCACTCCCTATGATGGAAATTCGCAGTATTTT.